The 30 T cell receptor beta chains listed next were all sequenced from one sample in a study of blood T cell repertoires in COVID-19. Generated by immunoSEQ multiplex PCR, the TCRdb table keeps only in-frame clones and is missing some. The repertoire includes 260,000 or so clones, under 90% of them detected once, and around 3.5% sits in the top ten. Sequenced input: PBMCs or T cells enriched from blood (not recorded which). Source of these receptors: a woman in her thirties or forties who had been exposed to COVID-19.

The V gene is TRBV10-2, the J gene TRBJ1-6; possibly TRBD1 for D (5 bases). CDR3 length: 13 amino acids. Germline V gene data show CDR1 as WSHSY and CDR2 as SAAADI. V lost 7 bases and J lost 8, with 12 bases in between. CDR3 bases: TGCGCCAGCACCCCCCGGGGGGATTCACCCCTCCACTTT. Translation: CASTPRGDSPLHF.

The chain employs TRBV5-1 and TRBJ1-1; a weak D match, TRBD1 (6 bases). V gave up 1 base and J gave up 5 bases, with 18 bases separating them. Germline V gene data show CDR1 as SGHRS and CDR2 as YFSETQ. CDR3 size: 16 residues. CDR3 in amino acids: CASSLSGGAGGTEAFF. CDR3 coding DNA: TGCGCCAGCAGCTTGTCGGGGGGCGCGGGAGGTACTGAAGCTTTCTTT.

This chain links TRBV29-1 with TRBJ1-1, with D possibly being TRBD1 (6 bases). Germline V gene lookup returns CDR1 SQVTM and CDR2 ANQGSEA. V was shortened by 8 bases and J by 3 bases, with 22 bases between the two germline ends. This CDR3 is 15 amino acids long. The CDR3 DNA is TGCAGCTCGTCTCCACAGGGAGTATCGGACACTGAAGCTTTCTTT. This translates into CSSSPQGVSDTEAFF.

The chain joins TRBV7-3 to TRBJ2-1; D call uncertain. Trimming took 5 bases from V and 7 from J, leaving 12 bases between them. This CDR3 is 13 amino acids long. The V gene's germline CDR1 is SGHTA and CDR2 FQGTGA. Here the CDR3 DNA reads TGTGCCAGCAGCCCCGAACTGTTGAATGAGCAGTTCTTC. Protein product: CASSPELLNEQFF.

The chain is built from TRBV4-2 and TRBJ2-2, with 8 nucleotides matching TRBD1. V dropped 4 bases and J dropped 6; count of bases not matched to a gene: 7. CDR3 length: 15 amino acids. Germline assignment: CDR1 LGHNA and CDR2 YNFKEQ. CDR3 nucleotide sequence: TGTGCCAGCAGCCTATCGACAGGGGAGTCCGGGGAGCTGTTTTTT. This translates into CASSLSTGESGELFF.

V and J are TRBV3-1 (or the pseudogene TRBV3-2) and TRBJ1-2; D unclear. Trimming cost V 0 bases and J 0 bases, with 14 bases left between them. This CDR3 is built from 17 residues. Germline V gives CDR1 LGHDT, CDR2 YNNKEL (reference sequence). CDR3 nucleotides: TGTGCCAGCAGCCAAGAAACCGGTCCACGGGCTAACTATGGCTACACCTTC. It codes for CASSQETGPRANYGYTF.

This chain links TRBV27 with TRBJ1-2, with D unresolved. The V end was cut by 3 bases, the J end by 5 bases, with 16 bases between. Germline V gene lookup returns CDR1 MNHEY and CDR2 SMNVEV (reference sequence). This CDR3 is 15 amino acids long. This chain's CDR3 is CASSFGRAVTYGYTF. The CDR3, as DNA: TGTGCCAGCAGTTTCGGGCGGGCAGTTACTTATGGCTACACCTTC.

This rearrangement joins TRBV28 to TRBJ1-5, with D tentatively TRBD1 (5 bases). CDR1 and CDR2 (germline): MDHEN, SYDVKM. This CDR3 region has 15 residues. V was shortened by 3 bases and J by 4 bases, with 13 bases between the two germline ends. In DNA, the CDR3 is TGTGCCAGCAGTTTTGGGGGGGAGGGAAATCAGCCCCAGCATTTT. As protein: CASSFGGEGNQPQHF.

CDR3 nucleotides: TGTGCCAGCAGCCAAGGACTAGCGGGGGGGCATAATGAGCAGTTCTTC. Its translation: CASSQGLAGGHNEQFF. This rearrangement joins TRBV14 to TRBJ2-1, with 14 bases that match TRBD2. The germline gives CDR1 SGHDN, CDR2 FVKESK. J was trimmed by 7 bases and V by 1 base; bases with no gene match: 3. This CDR3 has 16 residues.

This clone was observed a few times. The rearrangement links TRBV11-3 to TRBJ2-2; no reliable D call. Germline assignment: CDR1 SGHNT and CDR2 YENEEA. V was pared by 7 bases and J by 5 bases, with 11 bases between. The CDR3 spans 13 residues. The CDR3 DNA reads TGTGCCAGCACCCAATTCGGGACCGGGGAGCTGTTTTTT. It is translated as CASTQFGTGELFF.

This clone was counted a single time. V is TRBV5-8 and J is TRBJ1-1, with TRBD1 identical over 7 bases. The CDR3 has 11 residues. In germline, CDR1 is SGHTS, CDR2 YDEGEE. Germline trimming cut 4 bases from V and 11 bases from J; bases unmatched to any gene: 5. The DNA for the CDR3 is TGTGCCAGCAGCCCTCGACAGGGTGCTTTCTTT. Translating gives CASSPRQGAFF. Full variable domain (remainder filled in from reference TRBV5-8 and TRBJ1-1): EAGVTQSPTHLIKTRGQQATLRCSPISGHTSVYWYQQALGLGLQFLLWYDEGEERNRGNFPPRFSGRQFPNYSSELNVNALELEDSALYLCASSPRQGAFFGQGTRLTVV.

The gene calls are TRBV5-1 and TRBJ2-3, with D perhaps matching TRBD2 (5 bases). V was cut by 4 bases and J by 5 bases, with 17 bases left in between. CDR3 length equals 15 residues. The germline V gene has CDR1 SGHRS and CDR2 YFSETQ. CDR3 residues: CASSLSGLGGDTQYF. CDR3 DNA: TGCGCCAGCAGCCTCAGTGGCCTAGGAGGAGATACGCAGTATTTT. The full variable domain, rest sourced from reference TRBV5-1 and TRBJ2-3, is KAGVTQTPRYLIKTRGQQVTLSCSPISGHRSVSWYQQTPGQGLQFLFEYFSETQRNKGNFPGRFSGRQFSNSRSEMNVSTLELGDSALYLCASSLSGLGGDTQYFGPGTRLTVL.

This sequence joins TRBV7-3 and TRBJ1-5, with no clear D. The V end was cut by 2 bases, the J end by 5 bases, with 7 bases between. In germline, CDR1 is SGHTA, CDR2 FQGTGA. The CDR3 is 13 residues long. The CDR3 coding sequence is TGTGCCAGCAGCTTATCCCGGGATCAGCCCCAGCATTTT. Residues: CASSLSRDQPQHF.

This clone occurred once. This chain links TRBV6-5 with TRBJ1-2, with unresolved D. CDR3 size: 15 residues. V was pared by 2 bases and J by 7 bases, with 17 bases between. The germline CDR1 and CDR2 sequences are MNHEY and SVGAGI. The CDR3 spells CASSYRPLSVGGYTF. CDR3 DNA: TGTGCCAGCAGTTACCGCCCCCTAAGCGTTGGTGGCTACACCTTC.

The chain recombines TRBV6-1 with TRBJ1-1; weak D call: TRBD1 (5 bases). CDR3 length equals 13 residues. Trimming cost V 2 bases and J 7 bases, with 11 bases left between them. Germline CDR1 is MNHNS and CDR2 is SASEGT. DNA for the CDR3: TGTGCCAGCAGTGAAACCCAAGGGGTTGAAGCTTTCTTT. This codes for CASSETQGVEAFF.

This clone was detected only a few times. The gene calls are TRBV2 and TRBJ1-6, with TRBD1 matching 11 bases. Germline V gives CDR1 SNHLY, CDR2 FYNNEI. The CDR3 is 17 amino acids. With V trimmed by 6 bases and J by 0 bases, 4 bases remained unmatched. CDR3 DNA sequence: TGTGCCAGCAGACACGGGACAGGGGGCTCCTATAATTCACCCCTCCACTTT. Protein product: CASRHGTGGSYNSPLHF.

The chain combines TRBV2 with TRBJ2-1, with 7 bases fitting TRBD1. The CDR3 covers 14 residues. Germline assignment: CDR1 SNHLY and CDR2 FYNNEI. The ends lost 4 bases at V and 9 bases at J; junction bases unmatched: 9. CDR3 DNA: TGTGCCAGCAGTGTGGGCTCAGGGGACAGTGAGCAGTTCTTC. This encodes CASSVGSGDSEQFF.

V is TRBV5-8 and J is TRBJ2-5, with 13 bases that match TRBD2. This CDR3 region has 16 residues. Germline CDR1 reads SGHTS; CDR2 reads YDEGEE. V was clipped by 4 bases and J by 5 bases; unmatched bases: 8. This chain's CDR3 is CASSLGTSGEGETQYF. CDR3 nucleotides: TGTGCCAGCAGCCTCGGGACTAGCGGGGAAGGGGAGACCCAGTACTTC.

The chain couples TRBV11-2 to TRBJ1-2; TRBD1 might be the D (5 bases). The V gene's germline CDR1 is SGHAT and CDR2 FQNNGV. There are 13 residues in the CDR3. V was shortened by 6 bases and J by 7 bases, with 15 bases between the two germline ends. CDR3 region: CASSYSGGSGYTF. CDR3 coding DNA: TGTGCCAGCAGTTATTCCGGGGGGAGTGGCTACACCTTC.

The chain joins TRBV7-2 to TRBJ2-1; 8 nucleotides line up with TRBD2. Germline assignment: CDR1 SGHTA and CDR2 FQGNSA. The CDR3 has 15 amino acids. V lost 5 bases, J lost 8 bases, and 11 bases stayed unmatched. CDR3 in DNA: TGTGCCAGCAGCCCAAGACTAGCCGGGGGGGATGAGCAGTTCTTC. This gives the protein CASSPRLAGGDEQFF.

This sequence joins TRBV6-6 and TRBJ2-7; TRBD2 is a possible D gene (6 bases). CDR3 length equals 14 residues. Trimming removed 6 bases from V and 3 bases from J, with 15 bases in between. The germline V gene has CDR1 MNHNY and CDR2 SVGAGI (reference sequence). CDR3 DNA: TGTGCCAGCAGGCCCGGGACTGCGGTCTACGAGCAGTACTTC. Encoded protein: CASRPGTAVYEQYF.

The CDR3 region is CASTGRGEKLFF. The CDR3 DNA sequence: TGTGCCAGCACAGGAAGAGGGGAAAAACTGTTTTTT. This chain uses TRBV6-5 with TRBJ1-4; no firm D call. The ends were cut back, 7 bases at V and 8 bases at J, with 11 bases in the middle. CDR1 and CDR2 (germline): MNHEY, SVGAGI. This CDR3 comprises 12 residues.

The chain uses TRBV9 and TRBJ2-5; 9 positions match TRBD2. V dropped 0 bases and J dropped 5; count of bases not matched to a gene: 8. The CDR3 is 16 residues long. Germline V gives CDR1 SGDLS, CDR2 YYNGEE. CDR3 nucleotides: TGTGCCAGCAGCGTAGACGGCGGGGGGGCGCCGGAGACCCAGTACTTC. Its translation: CASSVDGGGAPETQYF.

This CDR3 reads CASAEGGFGYTF. The DNA for the CDR3 is TGTGCCTCTGCAGAGGGGGGGTTTGGCTACACCTTC. The V and J genes are TRBV6-5 and TRBJ1-2; a possible D gene is TRBD1 (6 bases). The ends were cut back, 11 bases at V and 7 bases at J, with 17 bases in the middle. The CDR3 loop spans 12 amino acids. Per germline, CDR1 MNHEY and CDR2 SVGAGI.

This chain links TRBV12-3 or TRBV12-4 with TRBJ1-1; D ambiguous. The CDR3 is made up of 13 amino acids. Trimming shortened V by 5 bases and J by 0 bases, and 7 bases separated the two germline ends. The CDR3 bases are TGTGCCAGCAGTCCTTTTATGAACACTGAAGCTTTCTTT. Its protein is CASSPFMNTEAFF.

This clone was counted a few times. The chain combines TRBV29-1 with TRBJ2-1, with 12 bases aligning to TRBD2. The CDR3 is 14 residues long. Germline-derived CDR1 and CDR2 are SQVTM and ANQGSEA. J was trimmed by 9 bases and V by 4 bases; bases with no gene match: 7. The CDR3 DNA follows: TGCAGCGTTGGGGCGTCTAGCGGGGGGGGTGAGCAGTTCTTC. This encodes CSVGASSGGGEQFF.

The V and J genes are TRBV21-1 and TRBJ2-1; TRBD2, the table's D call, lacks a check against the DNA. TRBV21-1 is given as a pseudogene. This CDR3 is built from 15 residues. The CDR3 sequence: CASSPRLAVFNEQFF. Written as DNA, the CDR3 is TGTGCCAGCAGCCCCCGACTAGCGGTCTTCAATGAGCAGTTCTTC.

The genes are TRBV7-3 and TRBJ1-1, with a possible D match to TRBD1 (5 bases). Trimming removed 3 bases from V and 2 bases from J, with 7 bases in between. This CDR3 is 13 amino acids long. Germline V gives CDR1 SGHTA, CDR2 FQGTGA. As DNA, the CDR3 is TGTGCCAGCAGCTTGACAGTTAACACTGAAGCTTTCTTT. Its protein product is CASSLTVNTEAFF.

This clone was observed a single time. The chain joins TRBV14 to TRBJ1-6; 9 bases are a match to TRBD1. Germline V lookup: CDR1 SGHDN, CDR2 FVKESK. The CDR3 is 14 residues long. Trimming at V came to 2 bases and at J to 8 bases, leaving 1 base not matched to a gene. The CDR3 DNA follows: TGTGCCAGCAGCCAAAGGGACAGGGATTCACCCCTCCACTTT. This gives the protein CASSQRDRDSPLHF.

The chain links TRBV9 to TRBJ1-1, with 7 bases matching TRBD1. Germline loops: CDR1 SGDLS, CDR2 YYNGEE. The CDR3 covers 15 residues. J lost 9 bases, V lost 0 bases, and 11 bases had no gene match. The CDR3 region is CASSVDVGLTGQAFF. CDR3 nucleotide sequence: TGTGCCAGCAGCGTAGATGTAGGGTTGACAGGGCAAGCTTTCTTT.